This T cell receptor (beta chain) was captured by sequencing in a study of blood T cells in healthy people across ages. Study results and caveats: Unknown CMV status may confound age-related changes in expanded clones. Both naive CD4+ cell counts and diversity were greater in long-lived donors than in aged donors.

Germline CDR1 and CDR2: SQVTM and ANQGSEA. The CDR3 is 14 amino acids. A second PCR, run for roughly 6 to 11 cycles, used a sample-barcoded 5' primer plus a J-beta primer mix. Each sample yielded at least 2.5 million CDR3-containing paired-end reads. TCRdb re-derived calls from the 5' RACE reads in MiXCR, one entry per CDR3 protein. The sample shows 1.5 million to 2 million distinct CDR3 sequences, roughly 52% of them seen only once. In this sample, this clonotype turned up many times. Its cognate antigen is unknown. This TCR was sampled from a woman aged 40-49 years in good health. Sequencing was performed on blood. J is TRBJ2-5 and V is TRBV29-1; 8 bases fit TRBD2. The end of the DNA fits TRBJ2-7 better, so the J call may be wrong. Here the CDR3 reads CSVEPTGGAGEQYF. The CDR3 DNA follows: TGCAGCGTTGAACCAACGGGGGGGGCAGGCGAGCAGTACTTC.